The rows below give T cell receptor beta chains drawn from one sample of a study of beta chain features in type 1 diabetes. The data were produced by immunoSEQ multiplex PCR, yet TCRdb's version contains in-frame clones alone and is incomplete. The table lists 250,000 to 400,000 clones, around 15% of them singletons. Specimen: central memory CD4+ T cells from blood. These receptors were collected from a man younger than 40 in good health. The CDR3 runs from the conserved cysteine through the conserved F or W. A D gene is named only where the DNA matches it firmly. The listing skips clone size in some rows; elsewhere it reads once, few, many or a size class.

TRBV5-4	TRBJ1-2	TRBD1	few	TGTGCCAGCAGCTTGATGGGACAGAACTATGGCTACACCTTC	CASSLMGQNYGYTF
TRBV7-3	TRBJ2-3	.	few	TGTGCCAGCAGTAGGCCTGGGGACCGTACGCAGTATTTT	CASSRPGDRTQYF
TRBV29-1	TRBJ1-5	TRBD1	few	TGCAGCGTTGGTGGGGGACAGGGCAAACAGCCCCAGCATTTT	CSVGGGQGKQPQHF
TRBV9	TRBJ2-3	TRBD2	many	TGTGCCAGCAGCACCGGGGTAGCGGGGACGGGAGATACGCAGTATTTT	CASSTGVAGTGDTQYF
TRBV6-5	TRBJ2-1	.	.	TGTGCCAGCAGATTCGAAGCGGACAGCGAGCAGTTCTTC	CASRFEADSEQFF
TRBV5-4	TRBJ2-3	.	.	TGTGCCAGCGCCGTACAGGGTAGTGGTTACACAGATACGCAGTATTTT	CASAVQGSGYTDTQYF
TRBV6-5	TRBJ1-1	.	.	TGTGCCAGCAAGCTCCAGGGAAACACTGAAGCTTTCTTT	CASKLQGNTEAFF
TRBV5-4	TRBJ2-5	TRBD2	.	TGTGCCAGCAGCTCCAGACTAGCGACGTTCCAAGAGACCCAGTACTTC	CASSSRLATFQETQYF
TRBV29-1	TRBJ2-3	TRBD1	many	TGCAGCGTTATGGGACAGGGTGGGACAGATACGCAGTATTTT	CSVMGQGGTDTQYF
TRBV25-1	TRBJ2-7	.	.	TGTGCCAGCAGTGTAGAAAGCGGAGCTTACTTC	CASSVESGAYF
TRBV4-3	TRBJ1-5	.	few	TGCGCCAGCAGCCAAGGGTTCCCAGGAAGTCAGCCCCAGCATTTT	CASSQGFPGSQPQHF